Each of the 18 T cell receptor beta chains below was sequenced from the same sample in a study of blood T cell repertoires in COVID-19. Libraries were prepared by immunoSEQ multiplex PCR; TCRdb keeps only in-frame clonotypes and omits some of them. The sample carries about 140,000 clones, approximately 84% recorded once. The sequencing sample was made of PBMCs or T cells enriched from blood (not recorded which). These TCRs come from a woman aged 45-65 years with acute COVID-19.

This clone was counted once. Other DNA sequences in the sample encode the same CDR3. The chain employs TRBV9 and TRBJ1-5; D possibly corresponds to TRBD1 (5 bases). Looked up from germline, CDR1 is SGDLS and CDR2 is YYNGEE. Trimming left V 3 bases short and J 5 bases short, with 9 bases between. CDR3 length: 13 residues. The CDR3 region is CASSATGDQPQHF. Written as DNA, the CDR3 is TGTGCCAGCAGCGCCACAGGAGATCAGCCCCAGCATTTT.

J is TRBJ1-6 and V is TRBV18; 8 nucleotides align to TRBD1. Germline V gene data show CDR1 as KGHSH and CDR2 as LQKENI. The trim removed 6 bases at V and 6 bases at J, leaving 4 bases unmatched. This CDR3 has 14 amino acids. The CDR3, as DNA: TGTGCCAGCTCCCCGGACAGGGTTAATTCACCCCTCCACTTT. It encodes CASSPDRVNSPLHF.

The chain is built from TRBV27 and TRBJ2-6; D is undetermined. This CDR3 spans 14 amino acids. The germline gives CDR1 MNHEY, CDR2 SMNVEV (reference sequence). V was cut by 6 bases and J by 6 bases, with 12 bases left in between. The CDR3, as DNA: TGTGCCAGCAGCACATCTTCAGAGGCCAACGTCCTGACTTTC. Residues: CASSTSSEANVLTF.

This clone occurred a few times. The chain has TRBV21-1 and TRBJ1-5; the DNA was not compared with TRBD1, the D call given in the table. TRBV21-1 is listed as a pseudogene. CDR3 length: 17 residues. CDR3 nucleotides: TGTGCCAGCAGCAAAGCGGAACGCAGGCTCAGCAATCAGCCCCAGCATTTT. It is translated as CASSKAERRLSNQPQHF.

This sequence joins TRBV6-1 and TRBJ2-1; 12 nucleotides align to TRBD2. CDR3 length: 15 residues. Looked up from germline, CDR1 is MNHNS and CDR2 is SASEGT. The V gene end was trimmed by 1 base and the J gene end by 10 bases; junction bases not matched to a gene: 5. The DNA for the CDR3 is TGTGCCAGCAGTGAAGTTAGTCTAGCGGGAGGGGAGCAGTTCTTC. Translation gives CASSEVSLAGGEQFF.

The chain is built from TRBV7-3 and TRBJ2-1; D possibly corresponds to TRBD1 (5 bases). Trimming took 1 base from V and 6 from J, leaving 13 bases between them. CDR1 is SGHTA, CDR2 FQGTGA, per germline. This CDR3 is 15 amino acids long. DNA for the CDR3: TGTGCCAGCAGCTTAATAGGGGCTGAGTCCAATGAGCAGTTCTTC. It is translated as CASSLIGAESNEQFF.

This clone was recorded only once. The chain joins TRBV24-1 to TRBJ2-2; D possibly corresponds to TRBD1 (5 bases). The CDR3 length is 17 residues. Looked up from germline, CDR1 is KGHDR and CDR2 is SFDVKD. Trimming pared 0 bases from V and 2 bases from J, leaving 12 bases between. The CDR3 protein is CATSDLRTTHNTGELFF. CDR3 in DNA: TGTGCCACCAGTGATTTGCGGACAACTCACAACACCGGGGAGCTGTTTTTT.

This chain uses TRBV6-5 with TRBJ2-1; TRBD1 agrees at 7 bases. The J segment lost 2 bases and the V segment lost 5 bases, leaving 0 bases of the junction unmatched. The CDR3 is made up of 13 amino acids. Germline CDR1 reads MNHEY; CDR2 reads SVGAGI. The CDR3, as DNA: TGTGCCAGCAGTACAGGGGCCTACAATGAGCAGTTCTTC. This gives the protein CASSTGAYNEQFF.

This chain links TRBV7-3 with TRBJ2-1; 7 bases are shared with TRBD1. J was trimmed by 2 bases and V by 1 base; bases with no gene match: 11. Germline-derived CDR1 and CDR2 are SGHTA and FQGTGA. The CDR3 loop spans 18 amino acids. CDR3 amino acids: CASSLSRDSRPPYNEQFF. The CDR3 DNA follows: TGTGCCAGCAGCTTAAGTAGGGACAGTCGCCCCCCCTACAATGAGCAGTTCTTC.

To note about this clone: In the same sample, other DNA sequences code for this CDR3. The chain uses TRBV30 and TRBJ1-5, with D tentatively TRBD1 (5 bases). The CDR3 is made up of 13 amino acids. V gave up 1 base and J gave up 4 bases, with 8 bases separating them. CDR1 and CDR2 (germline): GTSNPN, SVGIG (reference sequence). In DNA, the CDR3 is TGTGCCTGGAGTGGCGGGGGGAATCAGCCCCAGCATTTT. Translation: CAWSGGGNQPQHF.

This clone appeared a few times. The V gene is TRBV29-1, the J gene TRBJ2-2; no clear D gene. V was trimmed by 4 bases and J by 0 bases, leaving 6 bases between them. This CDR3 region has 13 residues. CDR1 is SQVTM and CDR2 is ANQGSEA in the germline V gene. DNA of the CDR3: TGCAGCGTTGCCCAAACGAACACCGGGGAGCTGTTTTTT. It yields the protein CSVAQTNTGELFF.

The CDR3 DNA is TGTGCCAGCAGTGAGCCTAGGGAGTATCAGCCCCAGCATTTT. Its translation: CASSEPREYQPQHF. The chain combines TRBV6-1 with TRBJ1-5, with D uncertain. CDR3 size: 14 residues. Germline CDR1 MNHNS, CDR2 SASEGT. V lost 3 bases to trimming and J lost 5 bases, with 11 bases between them.

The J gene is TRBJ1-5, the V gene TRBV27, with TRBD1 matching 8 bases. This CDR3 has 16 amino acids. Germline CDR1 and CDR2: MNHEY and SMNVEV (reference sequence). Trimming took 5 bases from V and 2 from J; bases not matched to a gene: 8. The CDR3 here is CASSLSQGAGNQPQHF. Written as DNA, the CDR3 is TGTGCCAGCAGTCTCAGCCAGGGGGCGGGCAATCAGCCCCAGCATTTT.

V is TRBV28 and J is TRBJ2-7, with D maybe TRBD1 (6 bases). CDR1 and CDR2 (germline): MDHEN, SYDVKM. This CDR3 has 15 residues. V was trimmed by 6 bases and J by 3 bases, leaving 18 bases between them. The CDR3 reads CASRSQGLGVYEQYF. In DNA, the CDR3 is TGTGCCAGCAGGTCACAGGGTTTAGGGGTCTACGAGCAGTACTTC.

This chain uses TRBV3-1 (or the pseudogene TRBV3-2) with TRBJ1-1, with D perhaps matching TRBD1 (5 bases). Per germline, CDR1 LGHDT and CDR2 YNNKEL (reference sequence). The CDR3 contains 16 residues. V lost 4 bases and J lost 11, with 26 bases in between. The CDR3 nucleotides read TGTGCCAGCAGCCCCTCCCACCAGGGCTCTAGATTTTCGGCTTTCTTT. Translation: CASSPSHQGSRFSAFF.

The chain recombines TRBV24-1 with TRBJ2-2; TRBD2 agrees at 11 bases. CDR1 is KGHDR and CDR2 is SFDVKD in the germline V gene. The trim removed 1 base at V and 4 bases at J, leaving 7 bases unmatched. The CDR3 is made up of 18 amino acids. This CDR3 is CATSDFQLAGGGTGELFF. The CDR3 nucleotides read TGTGCCACCAGTGATTTCCAGCTAGCGGGAGGTGGCACCGGGGAGCTGTTTTTT.

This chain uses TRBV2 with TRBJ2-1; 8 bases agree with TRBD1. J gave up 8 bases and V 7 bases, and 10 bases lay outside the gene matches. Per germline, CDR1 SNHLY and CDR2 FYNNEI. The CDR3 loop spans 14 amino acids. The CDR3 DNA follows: TGTGCCAGCAAGGACAGGGATTGGTTCGATGAGCAGTTCTTC. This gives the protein CASKDRDWFDEQFF.

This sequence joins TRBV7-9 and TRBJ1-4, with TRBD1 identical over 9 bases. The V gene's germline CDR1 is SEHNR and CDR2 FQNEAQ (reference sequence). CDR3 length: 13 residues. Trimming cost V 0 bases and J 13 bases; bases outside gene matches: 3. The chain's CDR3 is CASSLAGTGLLFF. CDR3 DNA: TGTGCCAGCAGCTTAGCCGGGACAGGGTTACTGTTTTTT.